This T cell receptor (beta chain) was identified during a study of T cell responses to AZD1222 COVID-19 vaccine. Assay: immunoSEQ multiplex PCR; the TCRdb copy retains only in-frame clones and omits some. The sample has tens of thousands of clones; approximately 84% are singletons. V was pared by 4 bases and J by 7 bases, with 3 bases of the junction left unmatched. The CDR3 loop spans 12 amino acids. Germline values: CDR1 SGHKS, CDR2 YYEKEE (reference sequence). Notes on this clone: Its matching antigen is unknown.

Study observations and caveats: Within unmutated variant regions lay the reported targets of nearly half of spike-specific TCRs. CD4 TCRs associated with vaccination spanned spike, dominating at 160-218 and 743-854. Females made up more of the donors, who were largely white British, and clonal diversity may have come out too low.

The V and J genes are TRBV5-5 and TRBJ1-2; TRBD1 matches at 8 bases. The clonotype comes from an adult in good health. The specimen was peripheral blood, collected on day 0 of AZD1222 vaccination. This chain's CDR3 is CASSLDRAGYTF. CDR3 DNA sequence: TGTGCCAGCAGCCTGGACAGGGCTGGCTACACCTTC.